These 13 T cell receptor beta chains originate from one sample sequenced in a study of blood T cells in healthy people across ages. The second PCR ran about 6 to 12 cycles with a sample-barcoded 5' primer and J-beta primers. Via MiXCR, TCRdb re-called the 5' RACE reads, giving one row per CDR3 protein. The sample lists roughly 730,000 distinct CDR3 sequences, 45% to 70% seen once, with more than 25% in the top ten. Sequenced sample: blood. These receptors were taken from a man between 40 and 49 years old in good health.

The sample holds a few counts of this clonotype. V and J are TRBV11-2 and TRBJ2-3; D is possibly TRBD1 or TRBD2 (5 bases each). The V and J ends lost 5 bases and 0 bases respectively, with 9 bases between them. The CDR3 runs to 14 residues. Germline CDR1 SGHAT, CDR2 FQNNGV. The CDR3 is CASSIRDSTDTQYF. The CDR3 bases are TGTGCCAGCAGCATCCGGGACAGCACAGATACGCAGTATTTT.

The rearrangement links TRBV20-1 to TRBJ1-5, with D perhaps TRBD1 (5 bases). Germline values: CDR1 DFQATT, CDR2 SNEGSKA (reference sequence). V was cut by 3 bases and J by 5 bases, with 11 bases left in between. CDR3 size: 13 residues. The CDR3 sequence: CSASSGGDQPQHF. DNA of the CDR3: TGCAGTGCTAGTTCCGGGGGAGATCAGCCCCAGCATTTT.

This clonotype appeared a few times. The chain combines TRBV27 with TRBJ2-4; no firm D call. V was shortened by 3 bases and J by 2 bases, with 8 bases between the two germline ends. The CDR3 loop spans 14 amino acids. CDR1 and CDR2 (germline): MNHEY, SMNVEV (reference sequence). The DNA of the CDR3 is TGTGCCAGCAGTTTGTTGGGAACCAAAAACATTCAGTACTTC. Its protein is CASSLLGTKNIQYF.

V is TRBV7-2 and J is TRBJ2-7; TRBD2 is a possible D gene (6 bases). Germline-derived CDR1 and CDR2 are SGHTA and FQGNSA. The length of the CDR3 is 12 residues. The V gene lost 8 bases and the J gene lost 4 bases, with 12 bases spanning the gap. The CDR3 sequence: CASGGTIYEQYF. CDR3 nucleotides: TGTGCCAGCGGCGGGACCATTTACGAGCAGTACTTC.

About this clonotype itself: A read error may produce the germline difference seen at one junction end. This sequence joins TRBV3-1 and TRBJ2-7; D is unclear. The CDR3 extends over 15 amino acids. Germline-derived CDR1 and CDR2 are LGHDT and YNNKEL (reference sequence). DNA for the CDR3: TGTGCCAGCAGCGCGACGCTCGGCTTCTCCGACGAGCAGTACTTC. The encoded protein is CASSATLGFSDEQYF.

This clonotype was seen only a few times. Written as DNA, the CDR3 is TGCAGTGCTATGCAGGTGCAACAAGAGACCCAGTACTTC. Translating it yields CSAMQVQQETQYF. The rearrangement uses TRBV20-1 and TRBJ2-7; no definite D call. The J call could be wrong; TRBJ2-5 is a better fit for the DNA end. This CDR3 contains 13 residues. Germline CDR1 is DFQATT and CDR2 is SNEGSKA (reference sequence).

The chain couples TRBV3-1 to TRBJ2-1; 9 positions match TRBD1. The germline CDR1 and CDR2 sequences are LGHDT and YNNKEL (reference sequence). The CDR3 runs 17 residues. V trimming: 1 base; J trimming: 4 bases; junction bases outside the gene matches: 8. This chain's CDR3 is CASSQVQGTGRYNEQFF. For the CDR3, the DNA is TGTGCCAGCAGCCAAGTTCAAGGGACAGGGAGATACAATGAGCAGTTCTTC.

CDR3: CASTRSRGWEQFF. The CDR3 DNA sequence: TGTGCCAGCACTAGGTCCCGAGGATGGGAGCAGTTCTTC. This chain joins TRBV6-1 and TRBJ2-1; D gene uncertain. The CDR3 runs to 13 residues. Germline V gene sequence: CDR1 MNHNS, CDR2 SASEGT. Trimming pared 7 bases from V and 10 bases from J, leaving 17 bases between.

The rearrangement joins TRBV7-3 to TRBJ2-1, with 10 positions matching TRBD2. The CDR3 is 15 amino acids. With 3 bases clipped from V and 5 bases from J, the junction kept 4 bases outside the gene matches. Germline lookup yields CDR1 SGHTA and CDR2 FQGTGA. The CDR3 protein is CASSFSGGQNNEQFF. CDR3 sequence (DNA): TGTGCCAGCAGCTTTAGCGGGGGGCAAAACAATGAGCAGTTCTTC. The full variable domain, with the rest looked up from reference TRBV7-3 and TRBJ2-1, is GAGVSQTPSNKVTEKGKYVELRCDPISGHTALYWYRQSLGQGPEFLIYFQGTGAADDSGLPNDRFFAVRPEGSVSTLKIQRTERGDSAVYLCASSFSGGQNNEQFFGPGTRLTVL.

The CDR3 nucleotides are TGCAGCGGTGGGGCAGTAGAGACCCAGTACTTC. It codes for CSGGAVETQYF. The chain recombines TRBV29-1 with TRBJ2-5, with D perhaps matching TRBD1 (5 bases). This CDR3 has 11 amino acids. Germline V gives CDR1 SQVTM, CDR2 ANQGSEA. The V end lost 7 bases, the J end lost 4 bases, and 10 bases lay between the germline ends.

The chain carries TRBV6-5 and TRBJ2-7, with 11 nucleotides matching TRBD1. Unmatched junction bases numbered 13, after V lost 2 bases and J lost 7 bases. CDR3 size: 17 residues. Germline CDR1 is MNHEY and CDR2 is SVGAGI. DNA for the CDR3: TGTGCCAGCAGTTACCTCAGACCGGGACAGGGGGAGGGAGAGCAGTACTTC. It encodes CASSYLRPGQGEGEQYF.

DNA for the CDR3: TGTGCCAGCAGCCAAGATGGGGGGACGGATGGCTACACCTTC. Translating it yields CASSQDGGTDGYTF. J is TRBJ1-2 and V is TRBV4-2; possible D gene TRBD1, 5 bases. The CDR3 extends over 14 amino acids. Trimming removed 0 bases from V and 6 bases from J, with 11 bases in between. CDR1 is LGHNA and CDR2 is YNFKEQ in the germline V gene.

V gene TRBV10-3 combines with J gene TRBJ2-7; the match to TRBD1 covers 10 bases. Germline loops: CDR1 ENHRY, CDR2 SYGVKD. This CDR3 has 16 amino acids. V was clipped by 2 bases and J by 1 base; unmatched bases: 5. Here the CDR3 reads CAISEPGDRGSYEQYF. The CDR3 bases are TGTGCCATCAGTGAGCCGGGGGACAGGGGTTCCTACGAGCAGTACTTC.